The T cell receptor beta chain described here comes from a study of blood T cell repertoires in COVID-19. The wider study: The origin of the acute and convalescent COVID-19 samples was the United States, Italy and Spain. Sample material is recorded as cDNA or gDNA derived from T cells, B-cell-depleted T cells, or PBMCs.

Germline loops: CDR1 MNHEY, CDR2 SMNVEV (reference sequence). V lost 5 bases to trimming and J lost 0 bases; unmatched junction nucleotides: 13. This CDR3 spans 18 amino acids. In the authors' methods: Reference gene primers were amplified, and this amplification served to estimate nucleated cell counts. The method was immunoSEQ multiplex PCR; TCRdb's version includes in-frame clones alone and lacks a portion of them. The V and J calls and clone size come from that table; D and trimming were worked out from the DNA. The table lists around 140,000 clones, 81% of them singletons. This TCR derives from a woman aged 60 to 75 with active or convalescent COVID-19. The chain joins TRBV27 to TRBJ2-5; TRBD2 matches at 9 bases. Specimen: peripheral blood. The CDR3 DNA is TGTGCCAGCAGTCCACGCTGGGGGAGCGGGGGGAACCAAGAGACCCAGTACTTC. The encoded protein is CASSPRWGSGGNQETQYF.